This T cell receptor (beta chain) appears in the sequencing data of a study of T cells after yellow fever vaccination (dated by TCRdb to about 2019). For the study in its entirety: The SMART-Seq v4 Ultra Low Input RNA kit was used to prepare libraries from fractions with low cell numbers. Blood was drawn at multiple timepoints before and after primary and secondary immunization, with bulk PBMC replicates and cell subsets isolated. To follow T-cell clones before and after both primary and booster YFV17D yellow fever vaccination, bulk TCR alpha and beta repertoires underwent longitudinal sequencing. Two healthy male donors, one aged 18 to 30 and one aged 30 to 40 years, made up the cohort. The full study reports these points: Most clones expanded after primary vaccination (almost 98% of CD4 and around 88% of CD8) were re-detected after the booster, suggesting that broad memory maintenance occurred. The study included only a couple of donors, which limits how far the findings can be generalized. Because abundant contaminating clonotypes from the bulk population could be contained in FACS-sorted repertoires, computational filtering was required. A small share of clonotypes was detected in both CD4 and CD8 compartments, with the overlap likely arising from convergent recombination. Compared with the primary T-cell response, the secondary T-cell response was weaker but faster, peaking on day 5 rather than day 15.

This clonotype occurred many times. No antigen is known for it. It has no much larger one-base neighbor in the sample; base qualities were not kept. The CDR3 sequence holds 11 residues, the cysteine and phenylalanine included. Only CDR3 DNA remains: 33 bases, in frame from the first base. V lost 3 bases and J lost 13 bases; the stretch between them is 10 bases long. Based on the germline V gene, the CDR1 and CDR2 sequences are MNHEY and SVGEGT. Synthesis of TCR cDNA relied on 5'RACE template switching, a step that introduced a universal primer site along with unique molecular identifiers. Priming for cDNA synthesis came from both the TCR alpha and TCR beta constant segments. Library amplification involved two PCR steps, and the second step added sample barcodes and sequencing adapters. Libraries were sequenced on Illumina HiSeq 2500 (2x100 bp) or NovaSeq (2x150 bp). The published analysis was carried out like this. Demultiplexing of reads and collapsing into UMI consensus sequences were performed with MIGEC, and V(D)J alignment was carried out with MiXCR. Vaccine-responding clonotypes were identified with edgeR using replicate PBMC samples, with FDR below 0.01 and a log2 fold change above 5 up to day 15 being required. Each bulk clonotype was labeled CD4 or CD8 based on which sequenced repertoire, CD4 or CD8, contained the clonotype at higher abundance. TCRdb took the public reads, trimmed them with fastp at Q25, ran MiXCR for clone calling and kept in-frame beta chains. Each CDR3 protein appears once, grouped with its most common genes and DNA. These V and J calls originate from TCRdb's pipeline instead of the authors' own analysis. Here the sample has 400,000 to 650,000 distinct CDR3 sequences; about a fifth occur a single time. The ten top clones hold around 16% of the sample.

This specimen's treatment or condition label, interpreted: live attenuated yellow fever vaccine strain. At each blood-draw timepoint, two biological replicates of bulk PBMCs were obtained. PBMCs were isolated from peripheral blood using a standard Ficoll-Paque protocol. RNA was extracted with TriZol from bulk PBMCs, CD4 and CD8 fractions, and dextramer-positive and dextramer-negative fractions. The rearrangement combines TRBV6-2 or TRBV6-3 with TRBJ2-1; a confident D gene designation cannot be given. The source of this sequence is a man aged 18 to 29 who received the YFV17D yellow fever vaccine. The sequencing used PBMCs, collected 21 days after the first yellow fever vaccination. The CDR3 corresponds to CASSYEAIQFF. The DNA is TGTGCCAGCAGTTATGAGGCGATCCAGTTCTTC.